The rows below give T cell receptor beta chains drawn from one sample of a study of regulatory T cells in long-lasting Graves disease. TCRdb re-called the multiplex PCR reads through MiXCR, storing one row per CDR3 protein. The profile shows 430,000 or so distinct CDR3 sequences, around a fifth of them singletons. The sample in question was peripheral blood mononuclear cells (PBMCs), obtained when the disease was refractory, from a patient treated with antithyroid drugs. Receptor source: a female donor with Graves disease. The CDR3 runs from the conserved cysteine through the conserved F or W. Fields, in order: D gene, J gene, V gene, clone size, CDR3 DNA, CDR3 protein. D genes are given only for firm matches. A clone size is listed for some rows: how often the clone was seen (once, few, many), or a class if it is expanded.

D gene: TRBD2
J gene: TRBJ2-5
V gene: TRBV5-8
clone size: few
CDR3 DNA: TGTGCCAGCAGGCCGGAAGGTACTAGCGGCCAAGAGACCCAGTACTTC
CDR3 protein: CASRPEGTSGQETQYF

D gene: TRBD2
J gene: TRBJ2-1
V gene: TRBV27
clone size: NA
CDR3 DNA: TGTGCCAGCAGAGGATCGCTAGCGGGAGTGGATGAGCAGTTCTTC
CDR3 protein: CASRGSLAGVDEQFF

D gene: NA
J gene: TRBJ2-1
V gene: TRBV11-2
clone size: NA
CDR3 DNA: TGTGCCAGCAGCCATGCGGATGAGCAGTTCTTC
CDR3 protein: CASSHADEQFF

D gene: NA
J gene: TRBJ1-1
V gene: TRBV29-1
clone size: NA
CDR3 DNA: TGCAGCGTTGAAACCGGCAGGGAAGCTTTCTTT
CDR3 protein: CSVETGREAFF

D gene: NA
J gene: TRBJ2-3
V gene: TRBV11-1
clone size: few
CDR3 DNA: TGTGCCAGCAGCTATCAACCCACAGATACGCAGTATTTT
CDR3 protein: CASSYQPTDTQYF

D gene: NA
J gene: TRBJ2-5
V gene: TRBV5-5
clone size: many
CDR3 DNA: TGTGCCAGCAGCTCGCCCACGGTGTGGACCCAGTACTTC
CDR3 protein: CASSSPTVWTQYF

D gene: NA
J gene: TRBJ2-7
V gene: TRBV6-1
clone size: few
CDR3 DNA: TGTGCCAGCAGTGAAAAGGGCGTAATAACGACGCGGTACTTC
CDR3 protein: CASSEKGVITTRYF

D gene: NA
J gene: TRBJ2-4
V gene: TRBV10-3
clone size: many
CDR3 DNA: TGTGCCATCAAAATCGTCCGGACGGGGCTAGCCAAAAACATTCAGTACTTC
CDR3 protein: CAIKIVRTGLAKNIQYF

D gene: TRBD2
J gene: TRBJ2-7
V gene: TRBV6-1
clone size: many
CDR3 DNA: TGTGCCAGCAGTGTTAGTGGCGGGAGAACCTACGAGCAGTACTTC
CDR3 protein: CASSVSGGRTYEQYF

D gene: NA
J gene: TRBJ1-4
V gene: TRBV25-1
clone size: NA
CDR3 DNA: TGTGCCAGCAGCGCCCATGATGGGCGCAGCGAAAAACTGTTTTTT
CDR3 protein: CASSAHDGRSEKLFF

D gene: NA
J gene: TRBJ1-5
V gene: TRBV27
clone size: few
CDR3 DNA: TGTGCCAGCTCCGCGGGGGGGGCTAGCAATCAGCCCCAGCATTTT
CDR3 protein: CASSAGGASNQPQHF

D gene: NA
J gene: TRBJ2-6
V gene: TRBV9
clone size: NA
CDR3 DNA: TGTGCCAGCAGCGTAGAAGGTGGGGCCAACGTCCTGACTTTC
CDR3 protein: CASSVEGGANVLTF

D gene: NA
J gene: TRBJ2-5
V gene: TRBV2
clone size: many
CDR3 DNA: TGTGCCAGCAGAAAAACCCAAACCTACCAAGAGACCCAGTACTTC
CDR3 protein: CASRKTQTYQETQYF

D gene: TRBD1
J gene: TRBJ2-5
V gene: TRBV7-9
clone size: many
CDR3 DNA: TGTGCCAGCACCCCGCGAGACAGGGGAGACAAGACCCAGTACTTC
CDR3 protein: CASTPRDRGDKTQYF

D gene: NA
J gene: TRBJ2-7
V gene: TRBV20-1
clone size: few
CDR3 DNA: TGCAGTGCCCCAGGGGCCAGGGGGGAGAACGGGCAGTACTTC
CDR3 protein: CSAPGARGENGQYF

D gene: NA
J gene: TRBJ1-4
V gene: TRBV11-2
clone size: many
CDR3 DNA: TGTGCCAGCAGCTTAGGTGTAACGACAACTAATGAAAAACTGTTTTTT
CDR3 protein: CASSLGVTTTNEKLFF

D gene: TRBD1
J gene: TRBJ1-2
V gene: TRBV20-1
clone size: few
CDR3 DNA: TGCAGTGCTAGAGTCCCCGGGACAGGCAGCTATGGCTACACCTTC
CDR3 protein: CSARVPGTGSYGYTF

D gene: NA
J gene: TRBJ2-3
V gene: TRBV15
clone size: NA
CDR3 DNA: TGTGCCACCAGCGCCCAGCCCCGCACAGATACGCAGTATTTT
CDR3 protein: CATSAQPRTDTQYF

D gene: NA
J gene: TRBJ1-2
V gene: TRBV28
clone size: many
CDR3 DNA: TGTGCCAGCAGTTTGCTCCTTACCTCTAACTATGGCTACACCTTC
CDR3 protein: CASSLLLTSNYGYTF

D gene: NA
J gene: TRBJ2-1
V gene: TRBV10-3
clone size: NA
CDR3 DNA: TGTGCCATCAGTGAAAGAGACTTAAACAATGAGCAGTTCTTC
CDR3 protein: CAISERDLNNEQFF

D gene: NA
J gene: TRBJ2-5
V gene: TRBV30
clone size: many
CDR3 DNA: TGTGCCTGGGGGGAAGAGACCCAGTACTTC
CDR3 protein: CAWGEETQYF

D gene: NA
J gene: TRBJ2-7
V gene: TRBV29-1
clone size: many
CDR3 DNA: TGCAGCGTTGGCCAGGGCGAGATCTACGAGCAGTACTTC
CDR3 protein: CSVGQGEIYEQYF

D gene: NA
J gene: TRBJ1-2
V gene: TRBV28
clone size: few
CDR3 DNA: TGTGCCAGCAGTTCCCTTTCCGGGACATCCTCCTATGGCTACACCTTC
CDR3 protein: CASSSLSGTSSYGYTF

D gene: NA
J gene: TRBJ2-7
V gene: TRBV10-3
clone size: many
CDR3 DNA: TGTGCCATCAGTGAGTACCAGGGGTGGTCCGAGCAGTACTTC
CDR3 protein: CAISEYQGWSEQYF

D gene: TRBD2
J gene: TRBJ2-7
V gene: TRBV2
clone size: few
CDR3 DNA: TGTGCCACCGACTCCAGTCGGGCGGGAGGTGTTATGGACGAGCAGTACTTC
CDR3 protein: CATDSSRAGGVMDEQYF

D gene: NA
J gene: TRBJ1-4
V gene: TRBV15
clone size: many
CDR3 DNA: TGTGCCACCAGCAGAGGGCTTAGGGAAGAACTGTTTTTT
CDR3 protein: CATSRGLREELFF

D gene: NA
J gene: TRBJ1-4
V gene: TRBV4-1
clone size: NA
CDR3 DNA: TGCGCCAGCAGAGCCGGGACAAGTAATGAAAAACTGTTTTTT
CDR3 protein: CASRAGTSNEKLFF

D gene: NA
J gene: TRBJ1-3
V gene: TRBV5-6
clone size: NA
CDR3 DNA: TGTGCCAGCAGCTTGCCCGCCAGGGGTTCTGGAAACACCATATATTTT
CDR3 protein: CASSLPARGSGNTIYF

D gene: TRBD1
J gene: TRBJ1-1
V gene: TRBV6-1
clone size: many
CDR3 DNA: TGTGCCAGCCGGACTCCGGGACAGGCTGAGAACACTGAAGCTTTCTTT
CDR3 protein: CASRTPGQAENTEAFF

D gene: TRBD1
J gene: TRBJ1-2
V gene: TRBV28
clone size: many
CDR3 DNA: TGTGCCAGCAGTGCATCCGGGACAGGGGTGCAAGGCTACACCTTC
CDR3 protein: CASSASGTGVQGYTF